This T cell receptor beta chain was profiled in a study of T-cell reconstitution after alpha-beta-depleted transplantation in children. Preparation of the TCRbeta library was carried out with unique molecular identifiers. TCRdb ran MiXCR on the PCR reads and lists one entry per CDR3 protein. The data show around 240,000 distinct CDR3 sequences, with 9.7% seen just once and around 5% held by the top ten. This clonotype was picked up many times. V was shortened by 2 bases and J by 7 bases, with 13 bases between the two germline ends. The CDR3 has 14 residues. Germline loops: CDR1 SGHDT, CDR2 YYEEEE. The starting material was PBMCs from the stem cell graft donor, obtained from the stem cell graft. V and J are TRBV5-6 and TRBJ1-5; a weak D match, TRBD1 (6 bases). This TCR was recovered from a human donor who donated a stem cell graft to a child with SCID. The CDR3 here is CASSFWGAGQPQHF. The CDR3 coding sequence is TGTGCCAGCAGCTTTTGGGGGGCCGGACAGCCCCAGCATTTT.